The 6 T cell receptor beta chains reported below all come from one sample, sequenced in a study of OX40 agonist ivuxolimab in advanced cancers. Repertoires were generated with immunoSEQ multiplex PCR, while TCRdb's copy carries only in-frame clones and drops some. This table holds 70,000 to 80,000 clones, approximately 81% found once. The input for sequencing was CD4+ or CD8+ T cells sorted from blood, taken in a trial of the OX40 agonist ivuxolimab. These receptors were collected from an adult with an advanced solid tumor such as melanoma, head and neck, liver or kidney cancer.

The V call is TRBV5-1, the J call TRBJ1-1; the D is unclear. V was pared by 5 bases and J by 2 bases, with 10 bases between. Germline CDR1 is SGHRS and CDR2 is YFSETQ. The CDR3 runs 13 residues. The CDR3 DNA reads TGCGCCAGCAGGCCTACTACAAACACTGAAGCTTTCTTT. This encodes CASRPTTNTEAFF.

The V and J genes are TRBV7-2 and TRBJ2-1; maybe TRBD2 (5 bases). The CDR3 spans 13 residues. Germline V gene lookup returns CDR1 SGHTA and CDR2 FQGNSA. V was pared by 5 bases and J by 8 bases, with 13 bases between. The CDR3 DNA follows: TGTGCCAGCAGCCGACCGGGAATCGATGAGCAGTTCTTC. Translated: CASSRPGIDEQFF.

The DNA for the CDR3 is TGTGCCAGCAGCTTGAATTCTATTCCGGGGGAGCAGTACTTC. Amino acids: CASSLNSIPGEQYF. This chain connects TRBV11-2 to TRBJ2-7; D is perhaps TRBD2 (5 bases). The V end lost 3 bases, the J end lost 7 bases, and 16 bases lay between the germline ends. There are 14 residues in the CDR3. CDR1 is SGHAT, CDR2 FQNNGV, per germline.

This clone was seen once. This rearrangement joins TRBV25-1 to TRBJ1-1; D gene unclear. The V end was cut by 2 bases, the J end by 1 base, with 11 bases between. Germline V CDR1 and CDR2: MGHDK, SYGVNS. The length of the CDR3 is 15 residues. The DNA of the CDR3 is TGTGCCAGCAGTGAACCTCGGACGGGGAACACTGAAGCTTTCTTT. This codes for CASSEPRTGNTEAFF.

CDR3 coding DNA: TGTGCCAGCAGCCCCGACGGTCGAAGGGGTGAAAAACTGTTTTTT. It codes for CASSPDGRRGEKLFF. J is TRBJ1-4 and V is TRBV7-6; D possibly corresponds to TRBD1 (5 bases). Germline V gene sequence: CDR1 SGHVS, CDR2 FNYEAQ. The CDR3 is 15 amino acids. The V gene lost 5 bases and the J gene lost 7 bases, with 17 bases spanning the gap.

The V and J genes are TRBV5-4 and TRBJ2-3; D ambiguous. This CDR3 comprises 14 residues. The germline V and J ends were trimmed by 3 bases and 0 bases, with 8 bases remaining between them. CDR1 and CDR2 (germline): SGHNT, YYREEE (reference sequence). As DNA, the CDR3 is TGTGCCAGCAGCTCCGGATCTAGCACAGATACGCAGTATTTT. This translates into CASSSGSSTDTQYF.